Listed here are 20 T cell receptor beta chains from one sample, sequenced in a study of T-cell reconstitution after alpha-beta-depleted transplantation in children. The TCRbeta library incorporated unique molecular identifiers. TCRdb reprocessed the PCR reads via MiXCR and lists one record per CDR3 protein. The sample gives under 250,000 distinct CDR3 sequences, under 20% of which show up once; roughly two fifths is in the top ten. The sequenced sample was PBMCs, mostly from graft donor cells, obtained 360 days after TCRalphabeta/CD19-depleted stem cell transplant. The receptor source for this set is a male patient aged 2 to 9 who had a stem cell transplant for acute lymphoblastic leukemia, so the T cells may come from the graft donor.

This sequence joins TRBV20-1 and TRBJ1-5, with D perhaps TRBD1 (5 bases). From germline, CDR1 is DFQATT and CDR2 SNEGSKA (reference sequence). This CDR3 has 14 amino acids. V was shortened by 5 bases and J by 6 bases, with 17 bases between the two germline ends. The CDR3 here is CSAGPLGVTQPQHF. In nucleotides, the CDR3 is TGCAGTGCTGGGCCGTTGGGGGTAACTCAGCCCCAGCATTTT.

The rearrangement links TRBV25-1 to TRBJ1-4; unclear D gene. This CDR3 contains 16 residues. Trimming took 2 bases from V and 8 from J, leaving 18 bases between them. Germline CDR1 reads MGHDK; CDR2 reads SYGVNS. The CDR3 is CASSEPVGWGWEKLFF. CDR3 DNA: TGTGCCAGCAGTGAACCCGTAGGGTGGGGATGGGAAAAACTGTTTTTT.

V gene TRBV7-2 combines with J gene TRBJ1-5; 8 bases are a match to TRBD1. The CDR3 contains 16 residues. The V gene's germline CDR1 is SGHTA and CDR2 FQGNSA. V shed 5 bases and J 0 bases; nucleotides not matched to a gene: 6. CDR3 sequence: CASSRTGLYSNQPQHF. Here the CDR3 DNA reads TGTGCCAGCAGCAGGACAGGGTTGTATAGCAATCAGCCCCAGCATTTT.

This clonotype was seen only a few times. The chain uses TRBV7-2 and TRBJ2-4; tentative D call: TRBD1 (6 bases). Germline V gene data show CDR1 as SGHTA and CDR2 as FQGNSA. CDR3 length: 14 residues. The V gene lost 4 bases and the J gene lost 8 bases, with 15 bases spanning the gap. This CDR3 is CASSSPPKGDIQYF. The CDR3 DNA reads as TGTGCCAGCAGCTCCCCTCCAAAGGGGGACATTCAGTACTTC.

Worth noting for this clonotype: Compared with germline, one end of the junction differs, possibly owing to a read error. The rearrangement joins TRBV7-7 to TRBJ2-5, with D unresolved. CDR1 and CDR2 (germline): SSHAT, FNYEAQ (reference sequence). The CDR3 consists of 14 residues. Here the CDR3 DNA reads TGTGCTAGCAGCTTAGAGTTCTGGGGAGAGACCCAGTACTTC. Protein product: CASSLEFWGETQYF.

The CDR3 DNA is TGCAGCGTTGAAACAGGGGTGGACGAGCAGTACTTC. Amino acid sequence: CSVETGVDEQYF. The chain has TRBV29-1 and TRBJ2-7; 7 nucleotides align to TRBD1. CDR3 length: 12 residues. The V gene's germline CDR1 is SQVTM and CDR2 ANQGSEA. V shed 2 bases and J 5 bases; nucleotides not matched to a gene: 3.

This clonotype was seen only a few times. The chain uses TRBV15 and TRBJ1-2; 7 nucleotides line up with TRBD1. The germline V gene has CDR1 LNHNV and CDR2 YYDKDF (reference sequence). V was pared by 8 bases and J by 5 bases, with 5 bases of the junction left unmatched. The CDR3 spans 12 residues. CDR3 DNA sequence: TGTGCCACCGACAGGGCGGGGTATGGCTACACCTTC. Protein: CATDRAGYGYTF.

The rearrangement uses TRBV12-3 or TRBV12-4 and TRBJ2-5; D is unclear. The CDR3 runs to 14 residues. Trimming left V 6 bases short and J 2 bases short, with 13 bases between. CDR3 sequence (DNA): TGTGCCAGCAGCCCTAGACTGGATCAAGAGACCCAGTACTTC. It translates to CASSPRLDQETQYF.

The chain has TRBV6-5 and TRBJ2-2; D is possibly TRBD1 or TRBD2 (5 bases each). Germline V CDR1 and CDR2: MNHEY, SVGAGI. The CDR3 has 15 amino acids. The V end was cut by 2 bases, the J end by 6 bases, with 13 bases between. CDR3 sequence (DNA): TGTGCCAGCAGTTACAAGTTCGGGGCAGCCGGGGAGCTGTTTTTT. This gives the protein CASSYKFGAAGELFF.

CDR3 region: CASSQVWIAGDYGYTF. CDR3 nucleotide sequence: TGCGCCAGCAGCCAAGTCTGGATCGCCGGGGACTATGGCTACACCTTC. The rearrangement joins TRBV4-1 to TRBJ1-2, with D unclear. Germline values: CDR1 MGHRA, CDR2 YSYEKL. Trimming pared 1 base from V and 3 bases from J, leaving 15 bases between. The CDR3 has 16 amino acids.

At least ten counts were recorded for this clonotype. The chain links TRBV28 to TRBJ1-5; maybe TRBD1 (5 bases). CDR3 length equals 13 residues. Per the germline V gene, CDR1 is MDHEN and CDR2 is SYDVKM. Trimming removed 6 bases at V and 8 bases at J, with 14 bases between. CDR3 protein: CASSLRMGEPQHF. The CDR3, as DNA: TGTGCCAGCAGCCTTCGGATGGGGGAGCCCCAGCATTTT.

J is TRBJ2-7 and V is TRBV28; tentative D call: TRBD1 (5 bases). CDR3 length: 16 amino acids. Trimming removed 5 bases from V and 1 base from J, with 18 bases in between. The germline gives CDR1 MDHEN, CDR2 SYDVKM. The CDR3 here is CASSPPGLEVSYEQYF. The CDR3 DNA sequence: TGTGCCAGCAGTCCCCCAGGGCTAGAAGTTTCCTACGAGCAGTACTTC.

The chain employs TRBV20-1 and TRBJ2-7; possibly TRBD1 for D (5 bases). V lost 1 base and J lost 4, with 17 bases in between. This CDR3 is 15 amino acids long. The germline CDR1 and CDR2 sequences are DFQATT and SNEGSKA (reference sequence). CDR3 loop: CSARARAGKLYEQYF. In DNA form, the CDR3 reads TGCAGTGCTAGAGCCCGGGCAGGGAAGTTGTACGAGCAGTACTTC.

The chain has TRBV29-1 and TRBJ2-2; perhaps D is TRBD1 or TRBD2 (5 bases each). The CDR3 loop spans 14 amino acids. V lost 5 bases to trimming and J lost 7 bases, with 17 bases between them. Germline V gene sequence: CDR1 SQVTM, CDR2 ANQGSEA. As DNA, the CDR3 is TGCAGCGTTTTAGAGGGGTGGGTCCACGGGGAGCTGTTTTTT. Its protein product is CSVLEGWVHGELFF.

The rearrangement joins TRBV5-1 to TRBJ2-2; D perhaps matches TRBD1 (5 bases). Looked up from germline, CDR1 is SGHRS and CDR2 is YFSETQ. This CDR3 region has 18 residues. The V gene lost 0 bases and the J gene lost 2 bases, with 17 bases spanning the gap. The CDR3 protein is CASSLEGQGRINTGELFF. The CDR3 DNA reads as TGCGCCAGCAGCTTGGAGGGGCAGGGTAGAATAAACACCGGGGAGCTGTTTTTT.

Only a few counts were recorded for this clonotype. V gene TRBV12-3 or TRBV12-4 combines with J gene TRBJ2-7; 9 bases are shared with TRBD1. The CDR3 extends over 15 amino acids. V shed 5 bases and J 3 bases; nucleotides not matched to a gene: 8. The CDR3 loop is CASSPEGQGVYEQYF. CDR3 sequence (DNA): TGTGCCAGCAGTCCCGAGGGACAGGGTGTCTACGAGCAGTACTTC.

The rearrangement links TRBV29-1 to TRBJ2-2, with D possibly matching TRBD2 (5 bases). Germline V CDR1 and CDR2: SQVTM, ANQGSEA. V was shortened by 3 bases and J by 4 bases, with 12 bases between the two germline ends. CDR3 size: 14 residues. Here the CDR3 reads CSVDFGVSTGELFF. The CDR3 nucleotides read TGCAGCGTTGACTTCGGGGTATCCACCGGGGAGCTGTTTTTT.

This clonotype turned up a few times. The rearrangement links TRBV6-5 to TRBJ2-5; D is possibly TRBD1 (6 bases). This CDR3 contains 14 residues. Germline V CDR1 and CDR2: MNHEY, SVGAGI. The V gene lost 0 bases and the J gene lost 3 bases, with 8 bases spanning the gap. This CDR3 reads CASSYSGTKETQYF. In DNA form, the CDR3 reads TGTGCCAGCAGTTACTCGGGGACAAAAGAGACCCAGTACTTC.

This clonotype has a count of ten or more. V is TRBV10-1 and J is TRBJ2-6; the match to TRBD1 covers 8 bases. Germline V CDR1 and CDR2: WNHNN, SYGVQD (reference sequence). J gave up 0 bases and V 5 bases, and 6 bases lay outside the gene matches. The CDR3 is 17 residues long. CDR3 coding DNA: TGCGCCAGCAGTAAAGGACAGGGACACTCTGGGGCCAACGTCCTGACTTTC. This translates into CASSKGQGHSGANVLTF.

The chain combines TRBV12-3 or TRBV12-4 with TRBJ2-7; 9 nucleotides align to TRBD1. The CDR3 has 19 amino acids. Unmatched junction bases numbered 28, after V lost 10 bases and J lost 6 bases. The CDR3 here is CAICLSGTGGAADWGEQYF. DNA for the CDR3: TGTGCCATCTGTTTATCCGGAACAGGGGGCGCCGCGGATTGGGGCGAGCAGTACTTC.